The rows below give T cell receptor beta chains drawn from one sample of a study of T-cell memory formation after mild COVID-19. TCRdb reanalysed the 5' RACE reads using MiXCR and keeps one entry per CDR3 protein. Of about 410,000 distinct CDR3 sequences in the sample, 20% to 25% were seen once. Sequenced sample: PBMCs or a T cell subset sorted from them (not recorded which). The receptors come from an adult woman who had mild COVID-19 (a few samples of this study predate the infection). Cell type and time point are not known. The CDR3 runs from the conserved cysteine through the conserved F or W. D genes are given only for firm matches. Rows may omit the clone size; those that give it use once, few, many or a size class.

CDR3nt: TGTGCCAGCAGCGTAGAAGAGGGGCGCTCCGAAGCTTTCTTT
CDR3aa: CASSVEEGRSEAFF
v_gene: TRBV9
j_gene: TRBJ1-1
d_gene: -
abundance: few

CDR3nt: TGTGCCAGCAGGTTTAAAGCCGGGAGAACGAACACCGGGGAGCTGTTTTTT
CDR3aa: CASRFKAGRTNTGELFF
v_gene: TRBV7-9
j_gene: TRBJ2-2
d_gene: -
abundance: few

CDR3nt: TGTGCCAGCAGCCCCAGCCGGACCGACTCCTACGAGCAGTACTTC
CDR3aa: CASSPSRTDSYEQYF
v_gene: TRBV4-2
j_gene: TRBJ2-7
d_gene: -
abundance: few

CDR3nt: TGTGCCAGCAGCCTTCGATCTGGGGTCACTGAAGCTTTCTTT
CDR3aa: CASSLRSGVTEAFF
v_gene: TRBV5-5
j_gene: TRBJ1-1
d_gene: -
abundance: -

CDR3nt: TGTGCCAGCAGCGTAGGCAGGGCCGTTCACGAGACCCAGTACTTC
CDR3aa: CASSVGRAVHETQYF
v_gene: TRBV9
j_gene: TRBJ2-5
d_gene: -
abundance: few

CDR3nt: TGTGCCAGCAGCGTAGCCTCAGGCTCCCTAATGAACACTGAAGCTTTCTTT
CDR3aa: CASSVASGSLMNTEAFF
v_gene: TRBV9
j_gene: TRBJ1-1
d_gene: -
abundance: -

CDR3nt: TGCAGCGTTGACGGGCAGGGAGGGGACATTCAGTACTTC
CDR3aa: CSVDGQGGDIQYF
v_gene: TRBV29-1
j_gene: TRBJ2-4
d_gene: TRBD2
abundance: -

CDR3nt: TGTGCCAGCAGTCCAAACGGACAGGGGTTCGGTGACTATGGCTACACCTTC
CDR3aa: CASSPNGQGFGDYGYTF
v_gene: TRBV12-3/TRBV12-4
j_gene: TRBJ1-2
d_gene: TRBD1
abundance: few

CDR3nt: TGTGCCAGCGCCCGGACGGACGCTATACCTAACTATGGCTACACCTTC
CDR3aa: CASARTDAIPNYGYTF
v_gene: TRBV6-5
j_gene: TRBJ1-2
d_gene: -
abundance: few

CDR3nt: TGTGCCAGCAAGGCGGGCGGCGGGAGTTACTACGAGCAGTACTTC
CDR3aa: CASKAGGGSYYEQYF
v_gene: TRBV6-2/TRBV6-3
j_gene: TRBJ2-7
d_gene: TRBD2
abundance: few

CDR3nt: TGCGCCAGCAGCTTGTTGGGACAGGGTGCCTCACCCCTCCACTTT
CDR3aa: CASSLLGQGASPLHF
v_gene: TRBV5-1
j_gene: TRBJ1-6
d_gene: TRBD1
abundance: -

CDR3nt: TGTGCCACCAGTGATTCCCCTAGCAAGCAACCAGATACGCAGTATTTT
CDR3aa: CATSDSPSKQPDTQYF
v_gene: TRBV24-1
j_gene: TRBJ2-3
d_gene: -
abundance: -

CDR3nt: TGTGCCAGCAGCTTCGGGACACCCTGGGAGACCCAGTACTTC
CDR3aa: CASSFGTPWETQYF
v_gene: TRBV13
j_gene: TRBJ2-5
d_gene: -
abundance: -

CDR3nt: TGTGCCAGCGACGGGGAGCTGTTTTTT
CDR3aa: CASDGELFF
v_gene: TRBV21-1
j_gene: TRBJ2-2
d_gene: -
abundance: few

CDR3nt: TGTGCCAGCAGTTACGTTGGCGGCACCTACAATGAGCAGTTCTTC
CDR3aa: CASSYVGGTYNEQFF
v_gene: TRBV6-5
j_gene: TRBJ2-1
d_gene: -
abundance: once

CDR3nt: TGCGCCAGCAGCTTGGGGGACATACCGAACACCGGGGAGCTGTTTTTT
CDR3aa: CASSLGDIPNTGELFF
v_gene: TRBV5-1
j_gene: TRBJ2-2
d_gene: -
abundance: -

CDR3nt: TGTGCCACCAGCCAATTACTCCGGGGAGGCACAGATACGCAGTATTTT
CDR3aa: CATSQLLRGGTDTQYF
v_gene: TRBV24-1
j_gene: TRBJ2-3
d_gene: -
abundance: few

CDR3nt: TGTGCCAGCAGTGGCCTCGGGAGTTACGAGCAGTACTTC
CDR3aa: CASSGLGSYEQYF
v_gene: TRBV25-1
j_gene: TRBJ2-7
d_gene: -
abundance: few

CDR3nt: TGTGCCAGCAGCCCGGGACAGGGGGTCTACGAGCAGTACTTC
CDR3aa: CASSPGQGVYEQYF
v_gene: TRBV18
j_gene: TRBJ2-7
d_gene: TRBD1
abundance: many

CDR3nt: TGTGCCAGCAGCAAGAGTTTACCAGGGGAGCCGTACGAGCAGTACTTC
CDR3aa: CASSKSLPGEPYEQYF
v_gene: TRBV21-1
j_gene: TRBJ2-7
d_gene: -
abundance: few

CDR3nt: TGTGCCAGCAGCCCCCCGGGACAGGGGAAAACCGGGGAGCTGTTTTTT
CDR3aa: CASSPPGQGKTGELFF
v_gene: TRBV12-3/TRBV12-4
j_gene: TRBJ2-2
d_gene: TRBD1
abundance: -

CDR3nt: TGCGCCAGCAGACGAGGGTCTGACGGCTACACCTTC
CDR3aa: CASRRGSDGYTF
v_gene: TRBV5-1
j_gene: TRBJ1-2
d_gene: -
abundance: few

CDR3nt: TGTGCCACCAGCAGAGGGACAGAACCAACCTACGAGCAGTACTTC
CDR3aa: CATSRGTEPTYEQYF
v_gene: TRBV15
j_gene: TRBJ2-7
d_gene: -
abundance: -

CDR3nt: TGTGCCAGTAGTATTGGACTAGCGGGGCTAAATGAGCAGTTCTTC
CDR3aa: CASSIGLAGLNEQFF
v_gene: TRBV19
j_gene: TRBJ2-1
d_gene: TRBD2
abundance: -

CDR3nt: TGTGCCAGCAGCTCCCTGGGACAGCAAGAGACCCAGTACTTC
CDR3aa: CASSSLGQQETQYF
v_gene: TRBV7-9
j_gene: TRBJ2-5
d_gene: TRBD1
abundance: -

CDR3nt: TGTGCCAGCAGCTGGGACAGGAGCACAGATACGCAGTATTTT
CDR3aa: CASSWDRSTDTQYF
v_gene: TRBV7-9
j_gene: TRBJ2-3
d_gene: TRBD1
abundance: -

CDR3nt: TGCGCCAGCAGCTGGGGTTTCAGCAATCAGCCCCAGCATTTT
CDR3aa: CASSWGFSNQPQHF
v_gene: TRBV4-1
j_gene: TRBJ1-5
d_gene: -
abundance: few

CDR3nt: TGTGCCACCAGCAGTTTCCGCGGAGTCTGGGAGCAGTACTTC
CDR3aa: CATSSFRGVWEQYF
v_gene: TRBV15
j_gene: TRBJ2-7
d_gene: -
abundance: few

CDR3nt: TGCGCCAGCAGCTTGTATGGGGGTTCATGGGTCGACGAGCAGTACTTC
CDR3aa: CASSLYGGSWVDEQYF
v_gene: TRBV5-1
j_gene: TRBJ2-7
d_gene: -
abundance: few

CDR3nt: TGTGCCAGCAGTGTACAGGGGCGGTACGAGCAGTACTTC
CDR3aa: CASSVQGRYEQYF
v_gene: TRBV2
j_gene: TRBJ2-7
d_gene: TRBD1
abundance: few

CDR3nt: TGTGCCAGCAGCTTAGCGCCCAGGGCCTACGAGCAGTACTTC
CDR3aa: CASSLAPRAYEQYF
v_gene: TRBV7-2
j_gene: TRBJ2-7
d_gene: -
abundance: few

CDR3nt: TGTGCCACCAGTGAGCAGGGGTATCAGCCCCAGCATTTT
CDR3aa: CATSEQGYQPQHF
v_gene: TRBV24-1
j_gene: TRBJ1-5
d_gene: -
abundance: few

CDR3nt: TGTGCCAGCTCACCAGCAGGCCGCAATGAGCAGTTCTTC
CDR3aa: CASSPAGRNEQFF
v_gene: TRBV18
j_gene: TRBJ2-1
d_gene: -
abundance: few

CDR3nt: TGCAGCGTTGAAGATTTACCGGGAGAAGAGACCCAGTACTTC
CDR3aa: CSVEDLPGEETQYF
v_gene: TRBV29-1
j_gene: TRBJ2-5
d_gene: -
abundance: -

CDR3nt: TGTGCCAGCAGGGCTGTGGGGATAAACACTGAAGCTTTCTTT
CDR3aa: CASRAVGINTEAFF
v_gene: TRBV3-1
j_gene: TRBJ1-1
d_gene: -
abundance: few

CDR3nt: TGTGCCAGCAGTTTCTCGACAGGGGGACAAGAGACCCAGTACTTC
CDR3aa: CASSFSTGGQETQYF
v_gene: TRBV12-3/TRBV12-4
j_gene: TRBJ2-5
d_gene: TRBD1
abundance: -

CDR3nt: TGCAGTGCTGAACACAGGGGCGGTGGCTACACCTTC
CDR3aa: CSAEHRGGGYTF
v_gene: TRBV20-1
j_gene: TRBJ1-2
d_gene: TRBD1
abundance: few

CDR3nt: TGTGCCAGCAGTTTAGGGCTAGCGGGGGGGTTGACCCAGTACTTC
CDR3aa: CASSLGLAGGLTQYF
v_gene: TRBV12-3/TRBV12-4
j_gene: TRBJ2-5
d_gene: TRBD2
abundance: -

CDR3nt: TGCAGCGTCCGGGACAGGGTCGATGAGCAGTTCTTC
CDR3aa: CSVRDRVDEQFF
v_gene: TRBV29-1
j_gene: TRBJ2-1
d_gene: TRBD1
abundance: -

CDR3nt: TGTGCCAGCAGCTTTTCCGGGACTCGAAACATTCAGTACTTC
CDR3aa: CASSFSGTRNIQYF
v_gene: TRBV11-2
j_gene: TRBJ2-4
d_gene: -
abundance: few

CDR3nt: TGCGCCAGCAGATTGCCCGAAGAAAACACCGGGGAGCTGTTTTTT
CDR3aa: CASRLPEENTGELFF
v_gene: TRBV5-1
j_gene: TRBJ2-2
d_gene: -
abundance: once

CDR3nt: TGTGCCAGCAGCCAGGGGGATTACGAGCAGTACTTC
CDR3aa: CASSQGDYEQYF
v_gene: TRBV3-1
j_gene: TRBJ2-7
d_gene: -
abundance: -

CDR3nt: TGTGCCAGCAGTTTAGCGGTTGAGGGGGTTGGCTACACCTTC
CDR3aa: CASSLAVEGVGYTF
v_gene: TRBV12-3/TRBV12-4
j_gene: TRBJ1-2
d_gene: -
abundance: -

CDR3nt: TGCGCCAGCAGCTTGGAGCAGGGGTCCTACAATGAGCAGTTCTTC
CDR3aa: CASSLEQGSYNEQFF
v_gene: TRBV5-1
j_gene: TRBJ2-1
d_gene: -
abundance: many

CDR3nt: TGTGCCAGCAGTCGTTACAGGGAGAACACCGGGGAGCTGTTTTTT
CDR3aa: CASSRYRENTGELFF
v_gene: TRBV6-6
j_gene: TRBJ2-2
d_gene: -
abundance: -

CDR3nt: TGCAGTGCTAACAGGGGGCGAGGCGGGGTTGAGCAGTTCTTC
CDR3aa: CSANRGRGGVEQFF
v_gene: TRBV20-1
j_gene: TRBJ2-1
d_gene: TRBD1
abundance: -

CDR3nt: TGTGCCACCAGCAGGTCGTTTGATCAGCCCCAGCATTTT
CDR3aa: CATSRSFDQPQHF
v_gene: TRBV24-1
j_gene: TRBJ1-5
d_gene: -
abundance: -

CDR3nt: TGCGCCAGCAGCCGGACTAGCGGGACTAGCACAGATACGCAGTATTTT
CDR3aa: CASSRTSGTSTDTQYF
v_gene: TRBV5-1
j_gene: TRBJ2-3
d_gene: TRBD2
abundance: -

CDR3nt: TGTGCCAGCAGCCCCGGGACTAGCGGTTACAATGAGCAGTTCTTC
CDR3aa: CASSPGTSGYNEQFF
v_gene: TRBV12-3/TRBV12-4
j_gene: TRBJ2-1
d_gene: TRBD2
abundance: many

CDR3nt: TGCAGTGCTCCTGGGGCGGGGGCTAGAGGTGGCTACACCTTC
CDR3aa: CSAPGAGARGGYTF
v_gene: TRBV20-1
j_gene: TRBJ1-2
d_gene: -
abundance: once

CDR3nt: TGTGCCATCAGTGAGTCGGCGGGGGTAGTCAACGTCCTGACTTTC
CDR3aa: CAISESAGVVNVLTF
v_gene: TRBV10-3
j_gene: TRBJ2-6
d_gene: TRBD2
abundance: -

CDR3nt: TGCAGCGTTGGGATAGCGGCGGACAATGAGCAGTTCTTC
CDR3aa: CSVGIAADNEQFF
v_gene: TRBV29-1
j_gene: TRBJ2-1
d_gene: -
abundance: -

CDR3nt: TGCGCCAGCAGTGAGTCGAGTAATCTTATCATACGCACAGATACGCAGTATTTT
CDR3aa: CASSESSNLIIRTDTQYF
v_gene: TRBV10-2
j_gene: TRBJ2-3
d_gene: -
abundance: -

CDR3nt: TGCAGTGCCGTGGCATACAATGAGCAGTTCTTC
CDR3aa: CSAVAYNEQFF
v_gene: TRBV20-1
j_gene: TRBJ2-1
d_gene: -
abundance: -

CDR3nt: TGTGCCAGCAGCGTAGGGCGGACTCGGGAGTCCTATGACTCCTACAATGAGCAGTTCTTC
CDR3aa: CASSVGRTRESYDSYNEQFF
v_gene: TRBV9
j_gene: TRBJ2-1
d_gene: -
abundance: few

CDR3nt: TGCGCCAGCAGCCAAGATTCGAGTCCAGGCCTGTACGAGCAGTACTTC
CDR3aa: CASSQDSSPGLYEQYF
v_gene: TRBV4-3
j_gene: TRBJ2-7
d_gene: -
abundance: few